The 27 T cell receptor beta chains presented below share a single source sample, sequenced in a study of T-cell reconstitution after alpha-beta-depleted transplantation in children. As it was prepared, the TCRbeta library received unique molecular identifiers. TCRdb re-called the PCR reads with MiXCR, one entry per CDR3 protein. Seen here are under 250,000 distinct CDR3 sequences, roughly a quarter observed once, and the top ten hold around 4.8%. The starting material was PBMCs, mostly from graft donor cells, obtained 360 days after TCRalphabeta/CD19-depleted stem cell transplant. These receptors were taken from a female patient aged 2-9 years who had a stem cell transplant for congenital amegakaryocytic thrombocytopenia, so the T cells may come from the graft donor.

The chain is built from TRBV20-1 and TRBJ2-5; 7 bases are a match to TRBD2. The V gene's germline CDR1 is DFQATT and CDR2 SNEGSKA (reference sequence). CDR3 length equals 12 residues. V was pared by 3 bases and J by 4 bases, with 2 bases of the junction left unmatched. The CDR3 protein is CSARGGTETQYF. The CDR3 region has the DNA TGCAGTGCTAGGGGGGGGACAGAGACCCAGTACTTC.

This clonotype has only a few counts. The J gene is TRBJ2-1, the V gene TRBV6-2 or TRBV6-3, with 10 bases lining up with TRBD2. V was pared by 0 bases and J by 2 bases, with 1 base of the junction left unmatched. Germline V gene data show CDR1 as MNHEY and CDR2 as SVGEGT. The CDR3 loop spans 16 amino acids. Written as DNA, the CDR3 is TGTGCCAGCAGTTACTCTAGCGGGAGGACCTACAATGAGCAGTTCTTC. Amino acids: CASSYSSGRTYNEQFF.

The genes are TRBV4-1 and TRBJ2-1; D unresolved. The CDR3 extends over 16 amino acids. The germline V gene has CDR1 MGHRA and CDR2 YSYEKL. Trimming removed 1 base from V and 0 bases from J, with 10 bases in between. CDR3 residues: CASSQGMAISYNEQFF. The DNA of the CDR3 is TGCGCCAGCAGCCAAGGCATGGCCATCTCCTACAATGAGCAGTTCTTC.

In its sample, this clonotype was seen a few times. The chain links TRBV4-1 to TRBJ1-2; D may be TRBD1 (5 bases). V lost 1 base and J 6 bases, leaving 15 bases between the germline ends. Germline V lookup: CDR1 MGHRA, CDR2 YSYEKL. The CDR3 is 15 residues long. The CDR3 region has the DNA TGCGCCAGCAGCCAAGTGGGCAGGGTTTTTGATGGCTACACCTTC. Translation: CASSQVGRVFDGYTF.

This sequence joins TRBV4-3 and TRBJ2-2; perhaps TRBD1 as D (5 bases). The CDR3 has 16 amino acids. V was shortened by 1 base and J by 6 bases, with 15 bases between the two germline ends. CDR1 LGHNA and CDR2 YSLEER come from the germline V gene. The CDR3 sequence is CASSQGTGGTAGELFF. As DNA, the CDR3 is TGCGCCAGCAGCCAAGGTACAGGTGGTACGGCCGGGGAGCTGTTTTTT.

The CDR3, as DNA: TGTGCCAGCAGCCAATCGTCGGGACAGTCCAATGAGCAGTTCTTC. Residues: CASSQSSGQSNEQFF. This sequence joins TRBV16 and TRBJ2-1; 7 bases agree with TRBD1. This CDR3 contains 15 residues. J was trimmed by 6 bases and V by 0 bases; bases with no gene match: 5. The germline V gene has CDR1 KGHSY and CDR2 FQNENV.

The chain combines TRBV11-2 with TRBJ2-1, with 9 bases lining up with TRBD2. There are 14 residues in the CDR3. V dropped 6 bases and J dropped 9; count of bases not matched to a gene: 9. Germline V gene data show CDR1 as SGHAT and CDR2 as FQNNGV. The CDR3 region has the DNA TGTGCCAGCAGACGACTAGCGGAGACGTCTGAGCAGTTCTTC. Translation: CASRRLAETSEQFF.

This clonotype appeared a few times. The chain combines TRBV5-1 with TRBJ2-3; 8 bases match TRBD2. The V and J ends lost 4 bases and 0 bases, in that order; junction bases with no gene match: 4. CDR3 length equals 15 residues. Germline CDR1 reads SGHRS; CDR2 reads YFSETQ. The CDR3 DNA reads as TGCGCCAGCAGCCTCGGGGGGGTCAGCACAGATACGCAGTATTTT. Protein sequence: CASSLGGVSTDTQYF.

This clonotype came up a few times. The chain carries TRBV29-1 and TRBJ2-5; possible D gene TRBD2, 5 bases. The CDR3 length is 12 residues. Germline V gives CDR1 SQVTM, CDR2 ANQGSEA. Trimming took off 4 bases at V and 2 bases at J, with 8 bases between the two ends. This CDR3 reads CSVAERQETQYF. The CDR3 DNA reads as TGCAGCGTTGCGGAGCGGCAAGAGACCCAGTACTTC.

V gene TRBV7-3 combines with J gene TRBJ2-1; 7 nucleotides agree with TRBD2. Unmatched junction bases numbered 4, after V lost 2 bases and J lost 6 bases. The CDR3 has 14 amino acids. Germline V gene lookup returns CDR1 SGHTA and CDR2 FQGTGA. CDR3 sequence: CASSLGGEVNEQFF. The CDR3 DNA reads TGTGCCAGCAGCTTAGGGGGGGAGGTCAATGAGCAGTTCTTC.

The table lists this clonotype with a few counts. The CDR3 region has the DNA TGCGCCAGCAGTCGTAGCGGGGGGCTTGGGGAGCAGTTCTTC. Translated, it gives CASSRSGGLGEQFF. This chain uses TRBV4-1 with TRBJ2-1; 10 positions agree with TRBD2. The ends lost 6 bases at V and 10 bases at J; junction bases unmatched: 9. Looked up from germline, CDR1 is MGHRA and CDR2 is YSYEKL. The CDR3 is made up of 14 amino acids.

The chain is built from TRBV4-1 and TRBJ1-3; no definite D call. The CDR3 extends over 17 amino acids. Germline assignment: CDR1 MGHRA and CDR2 YSYEKL. The germline V and J ends were trimmed by 1 base and 0 bases, with 13 bases remaining between them. CDR3 in amino acids: CASSQVISVNSGNTIYF. The CDR3 bases are TGCGCCAGCAGCCAAGTAATCTCCGTGAACTCTGGAAACACCATATATTTT.

The table lists this clonotype with a few counts. At one end the junction does not follow the germline gene, possibly because of a read error. V is TRBV3-1 and J is TRBJ2-3; maybe TRBD2 (6 bases). CDR3 length equals 16 residues. Germline assignment: CDR1 LGHDT and CDR2 YNNKEL (reference sequence). The CDR3 bases are TGTGCCGGCAGCCAAGTTGGCGGGGCTTTGGGAGATACGCAGTATTTT. Encoded protein: CAGSQVGGALGDTQYF.

This clonotype was detected a few times. The CDR3 sequence: CAISGMGAGVDEQYF. CDR3 coding DNA: TGTGCCATCAGTGGAATGGGCGCGGGCGTGGACGAGCAGTACTTC. The chain joins TRBV10-3 to TRBJ2-7, with D possibly TRBD2 on 5 matching bases. V gave up 4 bases and J gave up 5 bases, with 18 bases separating them. Germline V gives CDR1 ENHRY, CDR2 SYGVKD. There are 15 residues in the CDR3.

The chain carries TRBV28 and TRBJ2-7, with TRBD1 as a possible D gene (5 bases). Germline CDR1 MDHEN, CDR2 SYDVKM. The CDR3 loop spans 14 amino acids. V lost 6 bases and J 3 bases, leaving 15 bases between the germline ends. CDR3 sequence reads: CASRLMDTLYEQYF. CDR3 nucleotide sequence: TGTGCCAGCAGGCTGATGGACACACTCTACGAGCAGTACTTC. The full variable domain, completed using reference TRBV28 and TRBJ2-7, is DVKVTQSSRYLVKRTGEKVFLECVQDMDHENMFWYRQDPGLGLRLIYFSYDVKMKEKGDIPEGYSVSREKKERFSLILESASTNQTSMYLCASRLMDTLYEQYFGPGTRLTVT.

The rearrangement joins TRBV14 to TRBJ2-1; D unresolved. Germline V CDR1 and CDR2: SGHDN, FVKESK. V was clipped by 0 bases and J by 5 bases, with 11 bases between them. The CDR3 runs 15 residues. The CDR3 spells CASSQDIRRNNEQFF. The DNA of the CDR3 is TGTGCCAGCAGCCAAGATATAAGACGAAACAATGAGCAGTTCTTC. Full variable domain (remainder filled in from reference TRBV14 and TRBJ2-1): EAGVTQFPSHSVIEKGQTVTLRCDPISGHDNLYWYRRVMGKEIKFLLHFVKESKQDESGMPNNRFLAERTGGTYSTLKVQPAELEDSGVYFCASSQDIRRNNEQFFGPGTRLTVL.

V usage is TRBV24-1 and J usage is TRBJ2-1; 10 nucleotides align to TRBD2. Trimming removed 6 bases from V and 2 bases from J; junction bases left unmatched: 6. Germline-derived CDR1 and CDR2 are KGHDR and SFDVKD. This CDR3 spans 16 amino acids. Written as DNA, the CDR3 is TGTGCCACCAGTAACAAGCGGGGGGGCCCCTACAATGAGCAGTTCTTC. This sequence encodes CATSNKRGGPYNEQFF.

The V gene is TRBV27, the J gene TRBJ2-3, with no clear D. This CDR3 region has 17 residues. Germline CDR1 reads MNHEY; CDR2 reads SMNVEV (reference sequence). The V end lost 5 bases, the J end lost 5 bases, and 23 bases lay between the germline ends. The CDR3 loop reads CASSPASRIKRGDTQYF. CDR3 DNA: TGTGCCAGCAGTCCTGCCTCTCGGATCAAGCGTGGAGATACGCAGTATTTT.

In this sample, this clonotype turned up once. A much larger clone differs from this one at a single base, so this may be a read error. The chain employs TRBV7-6 and TRBJ1-3; the D is unclear. CDR1 is SGHVS and CDR2 is FNYEAQ in the germline V gene. The CDR3 has 15 amino acids. This CDR3 is CGSSLGAISGNTIYF. For the CDR3, the DNA is TGTGGCAGCAGCTTAGGAGCCATCTCTGGAAACACCATATATTTT.

The chain employs TRBV25-1 and TRBJ1-5; D might be TRBD1 (6 bases). Trimming took off 7 bases at V and 1 base at J, with 8 bases between the two ends. This CDR3 is built from 13 residues. Germline V gives CDR1 MGHDK, CDR2 SYGVNS. The CDR3 loop is CASTTGSNQPQHF. CDR3 nucleotides: TGTGCCAGCACTACAGGGAGCAATCAGCCCCAGCATTTT.

The rearrangement uses TRBV4-3 and TRBJ2-3; D may be TRBD2 (5 bases). This CDR3 is built from 15 residues. The germline V and J ends were trimmed by 0 bases and 4 bases, with 11 bases remaining between them. The V gene's germline CDR1 is LGHNA and CDR2 YSLEER. CDR3 DNA: TGCGCCAGCAGCCAAGAGCCCGGACTCGCAGATACGCAGTATTTT. It is translated as CASSQEPGLADTQYF.

This clonotype was detected ten times or more. This chain connects TRBV3-1 to TRBJ1-2; D may be TRBD1 (5 bases). The germline V gene has CDR1 LGHDT and CDR2 YNNKEL (reference sequence). Trimming removed 1 base from V and 8 bases from J, with 8 bases in between. The CDR3 is 12 residues long. The CDR3 nucleotides read TGTGCCAGCAGCCAAGGAACAGGCGGCTACACCTTC. This gives the protein CASSQGTGGYTF. The full variable domain, completed using reference TRBV3-1 and TRBJ1-2, is DTAVSQTPKYLVTQMGNDKSIKCEQNLGHDTMYWYKQDSKKFLKIMFSYNNKELIINETVPNRFSPKSPDKAHLNLHINSLELGDSAVYFCASSQGTGGYTFGSGTRLTVV.

This clonotype has at least ten counts. The J gene is TRBJ2-7, the V gene TRBV29-1; 13 nucleotides match TRBD2. The CDR3 is 14 amino acids. Per the germline V gene, CDR1 is SQVTM and CDR2 is ANQGSEA. V lost 4 bases to trimming and J lost 4 bases; unmatched junction nucleotides: 4. For the CDR3, the DNA is TGCAGCGTTGGCCGGACTAGCGGGAGTTACGAGCAGTACTTC. This gives the protein CSVGRTSGSYEQYF.

The chain uses TRBV20-1 and TRBJ2-7; no clear D. Germline V gene lookup returns CDR1 DFQATT and CDR2 SNEGSKA (reference sequence). Trimming took off 6 bases at V and 2 bases at J, with 14 bases between the two ends. The CDR3 loop spans 13 amino acids. The CDR3 is CSAPSGRTYEQYF. The CDR3 bases are TGCAGTGCGCCGTCCGGGCGAACCTACGAGCAGTACTTC.

V and J are TRBV15 and TRBJ2-1, with D perhaps matching TRBD2 (5 bases). Germline V gene sequence: CDR1 LNHNV, CDR2 YYDKDF (reference sequence). The CDR3 spans 17 residues. With 1 base removed from V and 0 bases from J, the gap between germline ends came to 13 bases. The CDR3: CATSRARTASSYNEQFF. In DNA form, the CDR3 reads TGTGCCACCAGCAGAGCCCGGACTGCGAGCTCCTACAATGAGCAGTTCTTC.

A few counts support this clonotype. The chain uses TRBV5-1 and TRBJ1-1; D is perhaps TRBD1 (5 bases). This CDR3 is 18 amino acids long. Germline CDR1 and CDR2: SGHRS and YFSETQ. With 1 base removed from V and 3 bases from J, the gap between germline ends came to 22 bases. The CDR3 region is CASSLRGPGGDGDTEAFF. The CDR3 DNA is TGCGCCAGCAGCTTGAGGGGTCCAGGCGGGGATGGGGACACTGAAGCTTTCTTT.

This clonotype was seen more than once but under ten times. The chain employs TRBV11-2 and TRBJ2-2; 10 bases are a match to TRBD2. The CDR3 has 21 residues. Trimming cost V 6 bases and J 4 bases; bases outside gene matches: 23. Germline CDR1 reads SGHAT; CDR2 reads FQNNGV. The CDR3 region has the DNA TGTGCCAGCAGTCGCACCCCAACTAGCGGGGTCCTACGATCCTTCACCGGGGAGCTGTTTTTT. Amino acids: CASSRTPTSGVLRSFTGELFF. The variable domain in full, with the rest retrieved from reference TRBV11-2 and TRBJ2-2, is EAGVAQSPRYKIIEKRQSVAFWCNPISGHATLYWYQQILGQGPKLLIQFQNNGVVDDSQLPKDRFSAERLKGVDSTLKIQPAKLEDSAVYLCASSRTPTSGVLRSFTGELFFGEGSRLTVL.